This T cell receptor (beta chain) was sequenced during a study of T cell repertoires in cytomegalovirus infection. Study outcomes and limitations: HLA-C-restricted CMV clonotypes gave the most frequent clonotype in two of eight donors.

MiXCR, applied by TCRdb to the reads, yields one record per CDR3 protein. The table has roughly 990,000 distinct CDR3 sequences, under 40% seen once; the top ten hold roughly an eighth. Germline assignment: CDR1 SGHDN and CDR2 FVKESK. This CDR3 has 16 residues. Trimming took 3 bases from V and 4 from J; bases not matched to a gene: 8. This clonotype was picked up one time. Its antigen is undetermined. This sequence joins TRBV14 and TRBJ2-2; 7 nucleotides line up with TRBD1. This TCR came from a human donor in good health (CMV status not recorded). Some clones in this sample may be carry-over from other donors' samples. The sequences come from cultured CD8+ T cells from PBMCs, collected from culture after CMV antigen stimulation. The CDR3 DNA sequence: TGTGCCAGCAGCCAGTTGACAGGGTCGAGCACCGGGGAGCTGTTTTTT. It codes for CASSQLTGSSTGELFF.